This passage covers 12 T cell receptor beta chains from one sample sequenced in a study of blood T cell repertoires in COVID-19. This table comes from immunoSEQ multiplex PCR, and its TCRdb copy is limited to in-frame clones, with some not included. The sample has some 70,000 clones, about 80% seen once; the top ten hold about 4.4%. The sequencing input was peripheral blood. Every receptor here comes from a woman in her sixties or seventies with acute or convalescent COVID-19.

CDR3 sequence (DNA): TGTGCCAGCAGCCAAGAATCTAACCCTTTCCACGAGCAGTACTTC. This sequence encodes CASSQESNPFHEQYF. This chain joins TRBV4-2 and TRBJ2-7; D call uncertain. V lost 0 bases and J 5 bases, leaving 14 bases between the germline ends. From germline, CDR1 is LGHNA and CDR2 YNFKEQ. CDR3 length: 15 residues.

The rearrangement links TRBV6-5 to TRBJ2-2; TRBD2 is a possible D gene (6 bases). The CDR3 spans 14 residues. Looked up from germline, CDR1 is MNHEY and CDR2 is SVGAGI. The V end was cut by 6 bases, the J end by 3 bases, with 11 bases between. The CDR3 reads CASRLAVHTGELFF. DNA of the CDR3: TGTGCCAGCAGACTAGCAGTTCACACCGGGGAGCTGTTTTTT.

The chain uses TRBV5-1 and TRBJ2-2, with 9 nucleotides matching TRBD2. CDR3 length equals 17 residues. CDR1 and CDR2 (germline): SGHRS, YFSETQ. V dropped 0 bases and J dropped 7; count of bases not matched to a gene: 10. CDR3 residues: CASSLGASGAGGGELFF. The CDR3 nucleotides are TGCGCCAGCAGCTTGGGCGCTAGCGGGGCCGGCGGCGGGGAGCTGTTTTTT. Looking up the rest from reference TRBV5-1 and TRBJ2-2 gives the full variable domain: KAGVTQTPRYLIKTRGQQVTLSCSPISGHRSVSWYQQTPGQGLQFLFEYFSETQRNKGNFPGRFSGRQFSNSRSEMNVSTLELGDSALYLCASSLGASGAGGGELFFGEGSRLTVL.

The chain links TRBV2 to TRBJ1-3; no clear D. There are 15 residues in the CDR3. Germline V CDR1 and CDR2: SNHLY, FYNNEI. Trimming took 7 bases from V and 1 from J, leaving 14 bases between them. The CDR3 DNA sequence: TGTGCCAGCAATCCGAGGGCCCAGTCTGGAAACACCATATATTTT. It codes for CASNPRAQSGNTIYF.

J is TRBJ2-3 and V is TRBV9; D might be TRBD2 (7 bases). The V and J ends lost 4 bases and 5 bases respectively, with 20 bases between them. CDR3 length equals 16 residues. Germline-derived CDR1 and CDR2 are SGDLS and YYNGEE. The CDR3 DNA reads TGTGCCAGCAGCTCCCCGCGGACGGGGGGCAAAGATACGCAGTATTTT. Amino acid sequence: CASSSPRTGGKDTQYF.

The rearrangement joins TRBV4-1 to TRBJ2-7; a weak D match, TRBD2 (5 bases). V shed 4 bases and J shed 2 bases, with 12 bases lying between them. The CDR3 is 14 residues long. Per the germline V gene, CDR1 is MGHRA and CDR2 is YSYEKL. CDR3 in DNA: TGCGCCAGCAGCCCGTCTTTGGGAGCCTACGAGCAGTACTTC. Translation: CASSPSLGAYEQYF.

The chain uses TRBV5-1 and TRBJ2-1, with 11 nucleotides matching TRBD2. V trimming: 4 bases; J trimming: 7 bases; junction bases outside the gene matches: 10. The length of the CDR3 is 16 residues. The germline gives CDR1 SGHRS, CDR2 YFSETQ. This chain's CDR3 is CASSVHSGGARNEQFF. The DNA for the CDR3 is TGCGCCAGCAGCGTTCATAGCGGGGGGGCTCGGAATGAGCAGTTCTTC.

This chain uses TRBV6-5 with TRBJ2-5; 8 nucleotides line up with TRBD2. V lost 6 bases, J lost 5 bases, and 8 bases stayed unmatched. The CDR3 sequence is 14 residues long. Germline lookup yields CDR1 MNHEY and CDR2 SVGAGI. For the CDR3, the DNA is TGTGCCAGCAGCTGGACTAGCTTGGGGGAGACCCAGTACTTC. This gives the protein CASSWTSLGETQYF.

The chain carries TRBV7-2 and TRBJ2-1, with TRBD1 as a possible D gene (6 bases). V was trimmed by 1 base and J by 6 bases, leaving 13 bases between them. CDR1 and CDR2 (germline): SGHTA, FQGNSA. CDR3 size: 15 residues. The CDR3 bases are TGTGCCAGCAGCTTAGGTAACAGGGTGGGCAATGAGCAGTTCTTC. Amino acid sequence: CASSLGNRVGNEQFF.

The chain has TRBV19 and TRBJ1-6; weak D call: TRBD1 (6 bases). The CDR3 spans 15 residues. CDR1 and CDR2 from the germline V gene are LNHDA and SQIVND (reference sequence). The ends were cut back, 7 bases at V and 5 bases at J, with 15 bases in the middle. CDR3 bases: TGTGCCAGTAAAATCGGGACACAAAATAATTCACCCCTCCACTTT. Protein sequence: CASKIGTQNNSPLHF.

CDR3 in amino acids: CASKLGGAYGYTF. CDR3 bases: TGTGCCAGCAAACTCGGAGGGGCCTATGGCTACACCTTC. The J gene is TRBJ1-2, the V gene TRBV12-3 or TRBV12-4; D possibly corresponds to TRBD1 (5 bases). Trimming took 7 bases from V and 4 from J, leaving 13 bases between them. The CDR3 contains 13 residues.

The chain recombines TRBV14 with TRBJ1-2; D is perhaps TRBD1 (5 bases). The CDR3 is 15 residues long. The germline V gene encodes CDR1 SGHDN and CDR2 FVKESK. Trimming took 0 bases from V and 7 from J, leaving 15 bases between them. For the CDR3, the DNA is TGTGCCAGCAGCCAAGATCTGCCAGGGTACGGTGGCTACACCTTC. Encoded protein: CASSQDLPGYGGYTF. Full variable domain (missing parts from reference TRBV14 and TRBJ1-2): EAGVTQFPSHSVIEKGQTVTLRCDPISGHDNLYWYRRVMGKEIKFLLHFVKESKQDESGMPNNRFLAERTGGTYSTLKVQPAELEDSGVYFCASSQDLPGYGGYTFGSGTRLTVV.